This T cell receptor beta chain was captured by sequencing in a study of beta chain features in type 1 diabetes (dated by TCRdb to between 2017 and 2018). Looking at the study overall: No differences in mean age, gender distribution, total cell number or subset yield were found between patients and healthy donors. Across all samples, 90 million to 130 million sorted cells were examined, and cell number per subset correlated strongly with RNA yield. The study compared the TCRB repertoires of sorted circulating CD4+ T cell subsets in recently diagnosed type 1 diabetes patients with those in matched healthy donors. Naive and central memory subsets were obtained from all 30 or so donors, but regulatory and stem cell-like memory subsets were isolated from only 8 patients and roughly 8 healthy donors. The research as a whole found: The naive, central memory and regulatory TCRB repertoires appeared to resemble one another more closely among patients than among healthy donors. Shorter templates might have been favored by PCR, but patient and control samples were amplified and corrected together, so both groups would have been affected equally by any skew. HLA sub-analyses involved small numbers of individuals, so any influence of HLA type on TCRB rearrangement remained unresolved. Type 1 diabetes patients showed a moderate but significant shortening of TCRB CDR3 length in all four CD4+ subsets. Because cDNA was sequenced instead of genomic DNA, highly expressing activated cells could be over-represented, though the groups showed no difference in activation or CD3 levels. At VDJ recombination sites, type 1 diabetes patients had fewer insertions and more deleted nucleotides, which implies abnormalities in thymic rearrangement.

The CDR3 numbers 15 residues from cysteine through phenylalanine. Of all the DNA, just the CDR3 is kept, 45 bases in frame from base 1. CDR1 SGHRS and CDR2 YFSETQ were looked up in the germline V gene. The junction carries 21 bases between V and J, which are trimmed by 7 bases and 5 bases respectively. This clone has a handful of counts. Its recognized antigen is unknown. No quality values exist for individual bases; no much larger clone is one base distant. The High Capacity cDNA Reverse Transcription Kit was used to reverse transcribe all of the isolated RNA, meaning that expressed TCRB transcripts were what got sequenced. Deep immunoSEQ sequencing was applied to naive, central memory and regulatory T cell samples, giving an average of approximately 3.8 million total reads per sample. Sorted cells were lysed in RLT buffer and RNA was extracted with DNase-treated RNeasy Micro or Mini kits, depending on cell number. Each cell subset was processed separately to prevent cross-contamination, with patient and healthy donor samples processed together. Using the immunoSEQ multiplex PCR, TCRB sequences were amplified from cDNA into 87-bp fragments spanning the CDR3 region. Sequencing of the amplicons was performed on the Illumina HiSeq platform. The original pipeline was this. Synthetic template baselines were used to correct PCR bias computationally, reads within Hamming distance 2 were collapsed together, and singletons that could not be merged were discarded. By aligning reads against IMGT, V, D and J genes, CDR3 length, and insertions or deletions at six rearrangement sites were assigned. Clonotype counts were normalized to sorted cell number within each subset before computing true diversity and Gini coefficients with the tcR R package. Repertoire sharing was quantified using the overlap coefficient calculated on TCRB nucleotide sequences. As a proxy for the pre-selection repertoire, out-of-frame TCRB sequences from naive cells were analyzed. TCRdb limited this immuneACCESS table to in-frame rearrangements with V and J called. A share of clones is missing; checked studies link under half to unresolved V genes, and the rest is unexplained. V and J calls and clone size are given by that table; D and trimming were obtained from the DNA. Recorded for this sample are over 600,000 clones; under 15% of them occurred a single time. The ten largest account for 0.09% to 0.15% of the sample.

Each donor gave one peripheral blood draw, roughly 0.12 L on average, collected into heparinised tubes. Using a panel that included CD45RO, CCR7, CD25, CD127, CD95 and CD27, naive, central memory, regulatory and stem cell-like memory CD4+ T cells were sorted on a BD FACSAria II. Purity was above 95% for every sorted population. PBMCs were isolated right away by Lymphoprep density gradient centrifugation and were stained directly, without culture. So that batch effects would be minimized, each experiment stained and sorted samples in pairs, pairing one healthy donor with one patient. Recombination linked TRBV5-1 to TRBJ1-1; matching of 5 bases hints at TRBD1 as the D gene. This TCR was recovered from a man aged 25 to 40 with type 1 diabetes. Sequenced: naive CD4+ T cells from blood. The cell subset or site label here, explained by the study, means: true naive CD4+ T cells. The sequence in DNA is TGCGCCAGCCGGGGCCCGGGACCCCGGGGGACTGAAGCTTTCTTT. The translation is CASRGPGPRGTEAFF.